What follows is one T cell receptor (beta chain) and its context. As yet, its antigen is unknown. Trimming at V came to 5 bases and at J to 5 bases, leaving 11 bases not matched to a gene. The V gene's germline CDR1 is PRHDT and CDR2 FYEKMQ (reference sequence). CDR3 length: 15 residues. With a J-beta primer mix and a sample-barcoded 5' primer, a second PCR ran 7 to 11 cycles. Sequencing of every sample gave 3 million or more CDR3-containing paired-end reads. TCRdb re-derived calls from the 5' RACE reads in MiXCR, one entry per CDR3 protein. The sample has about 1.4 million distinct CDR3 sequences, 59% seen once. This specimen belongs to a study of blood T cells in healthy people across ages. Drawing of peripheral blood yielded roughly 10 milliliters from each donor. Study results and limitations: Unsorted PBMCs ruled out conclusive naive versus antigen-experienced comparison.

The TCR sequence derives from a man between 18 and 35 years old in good health. Material: blood. The J gene is TRBJ1-2, the V gene TRBV13, with 7 bases that match TRBD1. This CDR3 is CASSRPGQTIYGYTF. The DNA for the CDR3 is TGTGCCAGCAGCCGACCGGGACAGACAATTTATGGCTACACCTTC.